The 12 T cell receptor beta chains below all came from one sample that was sequenced in a study of Ad26.COV2.S vaccination and SARS-CoV-2 variants. Treatment noted: roughly 20 received Ad26.COV2.S at low or high dose, single or two shots; five or six received placebo; per-sample allocation not given. Samples came from day 63 after the first vaccine or placebo injection. Only in-frame clones appear in the TCRdb table, and some are missing; sequencing was by immunoSEQ multiplex PCR. Seen here are about 330,000 clones, 90% observed once, and the top ten hold 4.5% to 7%. Sample: peripheral blood, taken in a trial of Ad26.COV2.S vaccine versus placebo. Receptor source: a person between 18 and 60 years old who received the Ad26.COV2.S COVID-19 vaccine or a placebo.

V gene TRBV7-9 combines with J gene TRBJ2-1, with D possibly matching TRBD1 (5 bases). The CDR3 spans 14 residues. From germline, CDR1 is SEHNR and CDR2 FQNEAQ (reference sequence). The CDR3 is CAVGVINSYNEQFF. CDR3 nucleotides: TGTGCTGTAGGGGTAATCAACTCCTACAATGAGCAGTTCTTC.

This chain joins TRBV10-3 and TRBJ1-1; TRBD1 might be the D (5 bases). Deletions cut 4 bases from V and 5 bases from J, with 14 bases between. The CDR3 runs 14 residues. The germline gives CDR1 ENHRY, CDR2 SYGVKD. This chain's CDR3 is CAISAGGSPTEAFF. The DNA of the CDR3 is TGTGCCATCAGTGCCGGGGGTTCGCCGACTGAAGCTTTCTTT.

The V gene is TRBV7-9, the J gene TRBJ1-2; the match to TRBD1 covers 7 bases. The CDR3 spans 12 residues. Germline-derived CDR1 and CDR2 are SEHNR and FQNEAQ (reference sequence). J lost 4 bases, V lost 5 bases, and 1 base had no gene match. DNA for the CDR3: TGTGCCAGCAGCGGGACAGTCTATGGCTACACCTTC. Its protein product is CASSGTVYGYTF.

This rearrangement joins TRBV4-1 to TRBJ1-4; D is possibly TRBD1 (5 bases). The CDR3 loop spans 16 amino acids. CDR1 MGHRA and CDR2 YSYEKL come from the germline V gene. V lost 1 base, J lost 3 bases, and 12 bases lay in between. CDR3 sequence (DNA): TGCGCCAGCAGCCAAGGTACGGGACCACCTAATGAAAAACTGTTTTTT. Protein sequence: CASSQGTGPPNEKLFF.

The chain links TRBV5-1 to TRBJ2-5, with D unresolved. V was trimmed by 0 bases and J by 4 bases, leaving 16 bases between them. Germline CDR1 SGHRS, CDR2 YFSETQ. This CDR3 comprises 16 residues. The CDR3 is CASSLGSPLPAETQYF. In DNA, the CDR3 is TGCGCCAGCAGCTTGGGTAGCCCCCTCCCCGCAGAGACCCAGTACTTC.

The J gene is TRBJ1-2, the V gene TRBV19; maybe TRBD1 (6 bases). Per germline, CDR1 LNHDA and CDR2 SQIVND (reference sequence). V shed 1 base and J shed 4 bases, with 13 bases lying between them. This CDR3 has 15 residues. The CDR3 region is CASSIGPGTPYGYTF. The CDR3 nucleotides are TGTGCCAGTAGTATAGGCCCCGGGACACCCTATGGCTACACCTTC.

The chain uses TRBV27 and TRBJ1-2, with TRBD1 matching over 9 bases. Trimming took 0 bases from V and 4 from J; bases not matched to a gene: 6. The V gene's germline CDR1 is MNHEY and CDR2 SMNVEV (reference sequence). This CDR3 region has 16 residues. In DNA, the CDR3 is TGTGCCAGCAGTTTATCGGGACAGGGAAAGATCTATGGCTACACCTTC. Its translation is CASSLSGQGKIYGYTF.

This chain joins TRBV2 and TRBJ2-7, with D tentatively TRBD1 (5 bases). This CDR3 is 15 amino acids long. Trimming left V 4 bases short and J 7 bases short, with 20 bases between. CDR1 and CDR2 from the germline V gene are SNHLY and FYNNEI. The CDR3 DNA sequence: TGTGCCAGCAGTGCCCGACTGCTTAGGGGCTATGAGCAGTACTTC. Protein: CASSARLLRGYEQYF.

The V call is TRBV9, the J call TRBJ1-1, with no clear D. The CDR3 consists of 13 residues. V was clipped by 4 bases and J by 5 bases, with 12 bases between them. The germline gives CDR1 SGDLS, CDR2 YYNGEE. CDR3: CASSIGSSTEAFF. The CDR3 DNA follows: TGTGCCAGCAGCATTGGGTCTTCGACTGAAGCTTTCTTT.

The rearrangement uses TRBV7-2 and TRBJ2-7; D is unclear. Germline V gene lookup returns CDR1 SGHTA and CDR2 FQGNSA. The CDR3 loop spans 13 amino acids. V dropped 1 base and J dropped 2 bases, with 6 bases sitting between them. CDR3 DNA sequence: TGTGCCAGCAGCTTAGGGCGGACCTACGAGCAGTACTTC. This translates into CASSLGRTYEQYF.

The chain uses TRBV28 and TRBJ2-1; D is perhaps TRBD2 (5 bases). CDR3 size: 14 residues. V lost 4 bases and J 0 bases, leaving 7 bases between the germline ends. Per the germline V gene, CDR1 is MDHEN and CDR2 is SYDVKM. CDR3 in amino acids: CASSSGSSYNEQFF. CDR3 in DNA: TGTGCCAGCAGTTCGGGGAGCTCCTACAATGAGCAGTTCTTC. Drawing the rest from reference TRBV28 and TRBJ2-1, the complete variable domain is DVKVTQSSRYLVKRTGEKVFLECVQDMDHENMFWYRQDPGLGLRLIYFSYDVKMKEKGDIPEGYSVSREKKERFSLILESASTNQTSMYLCASSSGSSYNEQFFGPGTRLTVL.

The V gene is TRBV11-2, the J gene TRBJ1-4; 7 bases fit TRBD1. In germline, CDR1 is SGHAT, CDR2 FQNNGV. Trimming removed 5 bases from V and 8 bases from J; junction bases left unmatched: 2. The CDR3 length is 12 residues. The CDR3 sequence: CASSGQDEKLFF. DNA for the CDR3: TGTGCCAGCAGCGGACAGGACGAAAAACTGTTTTTT. The variable domain in full, with the rest retrieved from reference TRBV11-2 and TRBJ1-4, is EAGVAQSPRYKIIEKRQSVAFWCNPISGHATLYWYQQILGQGPKLLIQFQNNGVVDDSQLPKDRFSAERLKGVDSTLKIQPAKLEDSAVYLCASSGQDEKLFFGSGTQLSVL.